Sequencing of this T cell receptor (beta chain) was carried out in a study of CD8 T cells in Susac syndrome. Whole-study context: Patients with Susac syndrome were therapy-naive, taking corticosteroids, with some also receiving intravenous immunoglobulin, or taking intravenous immunoglobulin alone at the time their blood was drawn. Study-wide points: CD4+ repertoires of Susac syndrome patients lacked detectable clonal expansion.

Isolation of CD8+ and CD4+ T cells was performed negatively, whereas enrichment of TEMRA cells was done by FACS. Random hexamers were used to reverse transcribe the RNA input (about 0.45 to 1 ug). With immunoSEQ multiplex PCR, TCR beta CDR3 was amplified across 54 Vbeta and 13 Jbeta. TCRdb recomputed calls from the immunoSEQ multiplex PCR reads with MiXCR, one row per CDR3 protein. Here the sample spans about 180,000 distinct CDR3 sequences, 94% being singletons. Turning to this clonotype: Its antigen is currently unknown.

Germline trimming cut 4 bases from V and 2 bases from J; bases unmatched to any gene: 8. The germline CDR1 and CDR2 sequences are SGHNT and YYREEE (reference sequence). There are 15 residues in the CDR3. Sequenced: CD4+ T cells from PBMCs. The source is a human donor with Susac syndrome. The chain uses TRBV5-4 and TRBJ1-1, with 7 bases identical to TRBD1. CDR3 nucleotide sequence: TGTGCCAGCAGCCCCCAGACAGGGAGAAACACTGAAGCTTTCTTT. Its protein is CASSPQTGRNTEAFF.